This note documents a single TCR beta chain sequence. Which antigen it targets is not known. There are no base qualities to consult, and no much larger clone falls within one base. The sample's time point label, decoded: about 28 days (+/-7) after the second vaccine dose. AZD1222 recipients given second doses at about 4 weeks or at about 12 weeks were pooled, since spike-specific TCR depth and breadth were not found to differ between the two schedules. The vaccinee samples were drawn from two UK trials, COV001 and COV002, one of which was a single-blind randomized controlled phase 2/3 trial testing AZD1222 (ChAdOx1 nCoV-19) in healthy adults. For TCRbeta chain sequencing, PBMC samples were collected from trial participants at day 0 and at day 28 after the second dose. The data belong to a study of T cell responses to AZD1222 COVID-19 vaccine (dated by TCRdb to about 2021). Broadly, across the study: A total of 230 to 250 trial participants underwent TCR sequencing, of whom nearly 210 had received two doses of AZD1222 and roughly 26 had received two doses of the MenACWY control vaccine. Trial participants were enrolled by age into subgroups of 18-55, 56-69 and 70-plus years, and around 140, 26 and 57 TCR-sequenced participants, respectively, were included in these subgroups.

Sequences MNHEY (CDR1) and SVGAGI (CDR2) are obtained from the germline V gene. V is clipped by 2 bases and J by 9 bases, and the sequence between their germline boundaries is 11 bases long. The cysteine opens and the phenylalanine closes a CDR3 of 13 amino acids. The only DNA kept is the CDR3, 39 bases in frame from the first base. The CDR3 regions of human TCRbeta chains were analyzed by immunosequencing. As for how the authors treated the data: TCRs in the repertoires were compared against a reference library of SARS-CoV-2-specific TCRs that had been generated with the MIRA antigen-specificity platform. Breadth was defined as the fraction of unique TCRs that were SARS-CoV-2-associated. Depth was defined as the fraction of total T cells that were SARS-CoV-2-associated. Using the MIRA data, each spike-specific TCR was assigned both to the spike region to which the TCR was reactive and to a CD4 or CD8 class. Log10-transformed breadth and depth values were compared by one-way ANOVA with Sidak's multiple comparisons tests. Sourced from immuneACCESS, this table was stored by TCRdb with only in-frame sequences that have V and J called. A share of the clones is absent; for the studies checked, an unresolved V gene accounts for under half, and the remainder has no known explanation. That table is the source of V, J and clone size, and D and trimming were worked out from the DNA. The sample data list 140,000 or so clones, and 92% of these were observed just once. The top ten clonotypes cover about 4% of the sample.

Overall study outcomes, separate from this receptor: After two AZD1222 doses, spike-specific TCR breadth and depth were significantly higher than at day 0 and than in MenACWY recipients. Because no day 14 peak-response samples were available, the repertoires could be characterized only after the peak T cell response. Epitopes outside the regions mutated in the B.1.351 and B.1.1.7 variants were reportedly recognized by nearly half of the unique spike-specific TCRs. Most participants were white British and females outnumbered males, and the authors suggested that clonal diversity may have been underestimated. Conclusions about previously exposed vaccinees were limited because only a handful of AZD1222 recipients were SARS-CoV-2 seropositive at baseline. Vaccine-associated CD4 TCRs spanned the whole spike protein, with dominant responses in regions 160-218 and 743-854. The 56-69-year group was small, and its depth increase did not reach significance, likely because of low power.

The chain joins TRBV6-5 to TRBJ2-1; the D segment could be TRBD2, given 6 matching bases. The TCR was taken from an adult who received the AZD1222 COVID-19 vaccine. Material: peripheral blood, obtained 28 days after the second AZD1222 dose. The nucleotides read TGTGCCAGCAGTTACCCCGGGACTTTTGAGCAGTTCTTC. This translates into CASSYPGTFEQFF.